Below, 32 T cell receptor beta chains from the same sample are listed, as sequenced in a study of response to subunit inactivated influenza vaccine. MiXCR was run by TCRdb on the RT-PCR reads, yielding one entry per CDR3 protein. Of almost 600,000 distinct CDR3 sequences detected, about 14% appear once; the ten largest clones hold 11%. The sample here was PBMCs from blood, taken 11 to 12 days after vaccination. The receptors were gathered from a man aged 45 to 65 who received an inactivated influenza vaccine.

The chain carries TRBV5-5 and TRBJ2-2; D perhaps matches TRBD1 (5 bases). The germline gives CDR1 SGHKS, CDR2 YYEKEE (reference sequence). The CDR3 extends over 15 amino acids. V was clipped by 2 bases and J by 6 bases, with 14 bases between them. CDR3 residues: CASSFGSGLPGELFF. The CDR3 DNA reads TGTGCCAGCAGCTTCGGGTCAGGGCTGCCCGGGGAGCTGTTTTTT.

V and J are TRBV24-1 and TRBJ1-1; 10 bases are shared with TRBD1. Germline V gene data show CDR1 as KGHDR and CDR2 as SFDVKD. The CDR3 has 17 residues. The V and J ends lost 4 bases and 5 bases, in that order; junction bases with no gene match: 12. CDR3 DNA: TGTGCCACCAGTGACCGACCTCGGACAGGGGGTCGGACTGAAGCTTTCTTT. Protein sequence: CATSDRPRTGGRTEAFF.

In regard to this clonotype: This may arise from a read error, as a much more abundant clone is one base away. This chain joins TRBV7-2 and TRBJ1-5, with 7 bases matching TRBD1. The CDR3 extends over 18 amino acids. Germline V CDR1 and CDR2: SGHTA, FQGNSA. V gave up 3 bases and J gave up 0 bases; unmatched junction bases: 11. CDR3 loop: CASSLRDSLRSSNQPQHF. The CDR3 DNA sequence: TGTGCCAGCAGCTTGCGGGACAGTCTTCGTTCTAGCAATCAGCCCCAGCATTTT. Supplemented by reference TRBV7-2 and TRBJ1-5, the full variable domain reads GAGVSQSPSNKVTEKGKDVELRCDPISGHTALYWYRQSLGQGLEFLIYFQGNSAPDKSGLPSDRFSAERTGGSVSTLTIQRTQQEDSAVYLCASSLRDSLRSSNQPQHFGDGTRLSIL.

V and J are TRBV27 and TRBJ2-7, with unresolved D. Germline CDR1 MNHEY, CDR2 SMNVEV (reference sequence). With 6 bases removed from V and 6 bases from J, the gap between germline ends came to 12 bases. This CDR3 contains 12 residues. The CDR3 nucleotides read TGTGCCAGCAGCTCCTCCTCCGTCGAGCAGTACTTC. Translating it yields CASSSSSVEQYF.

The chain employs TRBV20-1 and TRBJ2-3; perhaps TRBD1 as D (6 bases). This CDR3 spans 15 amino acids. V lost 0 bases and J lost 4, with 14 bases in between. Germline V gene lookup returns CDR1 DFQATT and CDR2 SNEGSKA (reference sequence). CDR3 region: CSARDPGGASDTQYF. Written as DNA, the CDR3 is TGCAGTGCTAGAGATCCTGGGGGCGCATCAGATACGCAGTATTTT.

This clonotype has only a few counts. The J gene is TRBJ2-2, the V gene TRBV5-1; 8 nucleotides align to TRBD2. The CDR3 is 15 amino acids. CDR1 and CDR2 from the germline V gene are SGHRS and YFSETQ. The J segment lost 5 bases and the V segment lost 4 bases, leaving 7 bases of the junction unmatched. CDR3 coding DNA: TGCGCCAGCAGCCTACTAGCGGATCTTACCGGGGAGCTGTTTTTT. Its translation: CASSLLADLTGELFF.

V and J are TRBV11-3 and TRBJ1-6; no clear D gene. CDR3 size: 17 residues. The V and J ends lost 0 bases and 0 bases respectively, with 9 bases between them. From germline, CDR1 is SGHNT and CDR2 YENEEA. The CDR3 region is CASSLDGGSSYNSPLHF. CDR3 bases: TGTGCCAGCAGCTTAGATGGCGGGAGCTCCTATAATTCACCCCTCCACTTT.

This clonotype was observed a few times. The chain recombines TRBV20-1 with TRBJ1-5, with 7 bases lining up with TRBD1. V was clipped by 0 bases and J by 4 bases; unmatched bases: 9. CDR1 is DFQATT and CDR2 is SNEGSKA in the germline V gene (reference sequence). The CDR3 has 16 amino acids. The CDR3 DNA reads TGCAGTGCTAGAGATCTTCACAGGGGTCGGAATCAGCCCCAGCATTTT. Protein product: CSARDLHRGRNQPQHF.

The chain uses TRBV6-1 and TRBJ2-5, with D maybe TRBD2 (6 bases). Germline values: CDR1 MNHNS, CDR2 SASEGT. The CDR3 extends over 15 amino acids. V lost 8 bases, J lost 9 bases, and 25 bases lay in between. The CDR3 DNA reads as TGTGCCAGCGGACCTTTACTAGGGGACTTTGGGGCCCAGTACTTC. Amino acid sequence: CASGPLLGDFGAQYF.

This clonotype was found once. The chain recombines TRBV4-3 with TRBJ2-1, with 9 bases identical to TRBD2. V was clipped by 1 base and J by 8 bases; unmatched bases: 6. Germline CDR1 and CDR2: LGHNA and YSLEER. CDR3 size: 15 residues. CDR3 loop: CASSQGPGLAYEQFF. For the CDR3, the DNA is TGCGCCAGCAGCCAAGGCCCGGGACTAGCCTATGAGCAGTTCTTC.

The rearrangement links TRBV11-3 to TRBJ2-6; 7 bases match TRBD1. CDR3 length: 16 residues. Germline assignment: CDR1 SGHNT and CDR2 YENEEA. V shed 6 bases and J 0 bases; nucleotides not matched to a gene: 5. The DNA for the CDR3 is TGTGCCAGCAGGACAGGGTCCAACTCTGGGGCCAACGTCCTGACTTTC. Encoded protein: CASRTGSNSGANVLTF.

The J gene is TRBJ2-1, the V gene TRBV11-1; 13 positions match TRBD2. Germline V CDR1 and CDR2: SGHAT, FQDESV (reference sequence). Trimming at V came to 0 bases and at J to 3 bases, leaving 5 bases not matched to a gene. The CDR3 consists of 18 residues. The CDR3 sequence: CASSLARGLAGLYNEQFF. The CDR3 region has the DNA TGTGCCAGCAGCTTAGCGCGGGGACTAGCGGGACTCTACAATGAGCAGTTCTTC.

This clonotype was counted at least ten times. CDR3 in DNA: TGTGCCAGCAGCCCGGGTGTAACCTACAATGAGCAGTTCTTC. It codes for CASSPGVTYNEQFF. This chain joins TRBV7-9 and TRBJ2-1; D call uncertain. The V gene lost 5 bases and the J gene lost 2 bases, with 10 bases spanning the gap. CDR3 length: 14 residues. Germline V lookup: CDR1 SEHNR, CDR2 FQNEAQ (reference sequence). The whole variable domain, filled in from reference TRBV7-9 and TRBJ2-1, reads DTGVSQNPRHKITKRGQNVTFRCDPISEHNRLYWYRQTLGQGPEFLTYFQNEAQLEKSRLLSDRFSAERPKGSFSTLEIQRTEQGDSAMYLCASSPGVTYNEQFFGPGTRLTVL.

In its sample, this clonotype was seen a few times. DNA of the CDR3: TGCGCCAGCCGGAAGACTAGCGGAGACACAGATACGCAGTATTTT. Its protein is CASRKTSGDTDTQYF. The chain couples TRBV5-1 to TRBJ2-3; TRBD2 agrees at 9 bases. Per germline, CDR1 SGHRS and CDR2 YFSETQ. This CDR3 has 15 amino acids. J gave up 2 bases and V 7 bases, and 8 bases lay outside the gene matches.

CDR3: CASSQDLSNEQFF. The DNA for the CDR3 is TGCGCCAGCAGCCAAGATCTCAGCAATGAGCAGTTCTTC. The rearrangement uses TRBV4-3 and TRBJ2-1; no firm D call. CDR1 is LGHNA, CDR2 YSLEER, per germline. The V gene lost 0 bases and the J gene lost 6 bases, with 6 bases spanning the gap. CDR3 size: 13 residues.

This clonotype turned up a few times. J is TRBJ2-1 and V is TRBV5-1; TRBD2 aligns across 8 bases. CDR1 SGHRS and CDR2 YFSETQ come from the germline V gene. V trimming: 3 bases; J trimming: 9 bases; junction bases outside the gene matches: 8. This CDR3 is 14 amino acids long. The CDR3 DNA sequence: TGCGCCAGCAGCTCACAGCGGGCGGGGGGTGAGCAGTTCTTC. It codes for CASSSQRAGGEQFF.

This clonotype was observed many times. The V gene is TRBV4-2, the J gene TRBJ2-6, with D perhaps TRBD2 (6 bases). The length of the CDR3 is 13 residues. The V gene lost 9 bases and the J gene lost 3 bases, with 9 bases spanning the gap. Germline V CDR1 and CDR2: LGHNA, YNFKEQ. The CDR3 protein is CASRGDGANVLTF. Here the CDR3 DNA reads TGTGCCAGTCGCGGGGATGGGGCCAACGTCCTGACTTTC.

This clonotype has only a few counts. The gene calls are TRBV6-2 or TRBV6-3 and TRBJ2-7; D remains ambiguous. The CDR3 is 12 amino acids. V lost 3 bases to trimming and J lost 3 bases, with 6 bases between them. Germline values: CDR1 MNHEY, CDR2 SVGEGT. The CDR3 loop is CASSYLRYEQYF. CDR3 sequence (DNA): TGTGCCAGCAGTTATCTCCGCTACGAGCAGTACTTC.

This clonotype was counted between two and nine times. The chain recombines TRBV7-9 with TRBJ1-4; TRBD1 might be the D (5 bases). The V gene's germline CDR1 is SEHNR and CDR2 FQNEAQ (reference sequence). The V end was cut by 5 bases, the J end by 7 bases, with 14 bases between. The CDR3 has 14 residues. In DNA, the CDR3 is TGTGCCAGCAGCCCCGAGGTTGGGACTGAAAAACTGTTTTTT. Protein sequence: CASSPEVGTEKLFF.

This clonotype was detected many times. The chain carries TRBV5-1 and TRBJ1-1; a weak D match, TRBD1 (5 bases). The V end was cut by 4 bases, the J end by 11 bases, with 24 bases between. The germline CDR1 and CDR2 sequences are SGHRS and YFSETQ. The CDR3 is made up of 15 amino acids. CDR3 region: CASSLFSTDQGAAFF. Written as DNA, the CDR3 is TGCGCCAGCAGCCTCTTCTCTACGGACCAGGGCGCGGCTTTCTTT.

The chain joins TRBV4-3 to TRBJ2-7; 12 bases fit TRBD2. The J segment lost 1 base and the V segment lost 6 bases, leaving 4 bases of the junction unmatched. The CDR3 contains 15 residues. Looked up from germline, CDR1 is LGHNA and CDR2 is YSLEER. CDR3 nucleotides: TGCGCCAGCAGATTCGGGACTAGCGGGTCCTACGAGCAGTACTTC. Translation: CASRFGTSGSYEQYF.

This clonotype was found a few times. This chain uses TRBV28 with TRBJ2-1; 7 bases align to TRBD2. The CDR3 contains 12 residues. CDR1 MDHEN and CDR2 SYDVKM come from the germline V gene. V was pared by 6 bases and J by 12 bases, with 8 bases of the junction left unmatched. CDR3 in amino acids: CASSPGLELQFF. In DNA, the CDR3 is TGTGCCAGCAGCCCCGGACTAGAGTTGCAGTTCTTC.

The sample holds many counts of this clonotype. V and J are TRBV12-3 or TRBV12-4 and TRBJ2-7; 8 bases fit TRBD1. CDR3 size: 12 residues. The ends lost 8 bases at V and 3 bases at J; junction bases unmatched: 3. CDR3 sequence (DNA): TGTGCCAGCCGGGGACAGGTCTACGAGCAGTACTTC. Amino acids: CASRGQVYEQYF.

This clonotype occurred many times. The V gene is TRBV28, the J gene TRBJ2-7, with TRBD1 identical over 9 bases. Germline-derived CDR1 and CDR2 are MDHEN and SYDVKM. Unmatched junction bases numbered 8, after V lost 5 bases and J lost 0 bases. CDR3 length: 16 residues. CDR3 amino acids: CASSDLQGANSYEQYF. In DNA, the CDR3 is TGTGCCAGCAGTGATCTACAGGGGGCTAACTCCTACGAGCAGTACTTC.

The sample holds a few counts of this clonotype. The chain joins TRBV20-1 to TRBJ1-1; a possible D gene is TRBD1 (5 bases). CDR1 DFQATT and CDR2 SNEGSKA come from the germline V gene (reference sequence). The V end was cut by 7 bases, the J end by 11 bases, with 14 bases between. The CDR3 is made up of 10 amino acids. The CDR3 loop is CSVRRDRAFF. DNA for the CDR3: TGCAGTGTCCGTCGGGACCGGGCTTTCTTT.

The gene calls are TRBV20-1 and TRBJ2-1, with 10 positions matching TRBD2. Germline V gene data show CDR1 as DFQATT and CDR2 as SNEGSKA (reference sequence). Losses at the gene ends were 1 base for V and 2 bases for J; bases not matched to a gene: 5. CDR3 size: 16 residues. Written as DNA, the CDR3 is TGCAGTGCTAGAGGAATAGCGGGAGGCCCCTACAATGAGCAGTTCTTC. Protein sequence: CSARGIAGGPYNEQFF.

CDR3 coding DNA: TGTGCCAGCAGAAATACAGGAGTCTACGAGCAGTACTTC. Amino acids: CASRNTGVYEQYF. The V gene is TRBV7-2, the J gene TRBJ2-7; possibly TRBD1 for D (5 bases). The CDR3 spans 13 residues. Germline V lookup: CDR1 SGHTA, CDR2 FQGNSA. V lost 6 bases, J lost 3 bases, and 12 bases lay in between.

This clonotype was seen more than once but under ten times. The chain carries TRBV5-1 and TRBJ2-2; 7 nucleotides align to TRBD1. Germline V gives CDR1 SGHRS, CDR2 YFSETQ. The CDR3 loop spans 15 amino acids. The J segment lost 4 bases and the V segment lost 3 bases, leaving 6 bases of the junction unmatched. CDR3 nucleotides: TGCGCCAGCAGCTCCTCGACAGGGACCACCGGGGAGCTGTTTTTT. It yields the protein CASSSSTGTTGELFF.

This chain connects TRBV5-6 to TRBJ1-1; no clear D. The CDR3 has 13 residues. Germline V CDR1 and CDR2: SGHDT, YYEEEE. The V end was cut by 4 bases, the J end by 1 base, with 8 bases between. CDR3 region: CASSKTENTEAFF. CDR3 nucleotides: TGTGCCAGCAGCAAGACCGAGAACACTGAAGCTTTCTTT.

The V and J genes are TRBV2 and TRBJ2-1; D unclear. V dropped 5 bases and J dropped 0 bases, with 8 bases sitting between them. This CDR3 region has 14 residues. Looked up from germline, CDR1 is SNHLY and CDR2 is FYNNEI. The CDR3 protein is CASSLKSSYNEQFF. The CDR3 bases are TGTGCCAGCAGTTTAAAAAGCTCCTACAATGAGCAGTTCTTC.

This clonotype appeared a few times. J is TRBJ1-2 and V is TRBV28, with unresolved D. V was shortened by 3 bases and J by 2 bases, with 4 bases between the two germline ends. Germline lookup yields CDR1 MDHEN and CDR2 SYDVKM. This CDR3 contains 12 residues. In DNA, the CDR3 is TGTGCCAGCAGTTTGGTCAACTATGGCTACACCTTC. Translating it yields CASSLVNYGYTF.

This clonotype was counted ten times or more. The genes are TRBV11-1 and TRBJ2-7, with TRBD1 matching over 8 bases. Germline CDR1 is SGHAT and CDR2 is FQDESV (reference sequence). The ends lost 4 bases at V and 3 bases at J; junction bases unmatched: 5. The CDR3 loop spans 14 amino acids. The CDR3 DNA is TGTGCCAGCAGCTCGGACAGGGAGAACTACGAGCAGTACTTC. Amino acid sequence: CASSSDRENYEQYF. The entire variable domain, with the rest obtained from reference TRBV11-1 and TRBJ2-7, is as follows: EAEVAQSPRYKITEKSQAVAFWCDPISGHATLYWYRQILGQGPELLVQFQDESVVDDSQLPKDRFSAERLKGVDSTLKIQPAELGDSAMYLCASSSDRENYEQYFGPGTRLTVT.